These 32 T cell receptor beta chains came from one sample sequenced in a study of CD8 T cells in ankylosing spondylitis. In TCRdb, the 5' RACE reads were re-called with MiXCR into one record per CDR3 protein. The sample includes over 95,000 distinct CDR3 sequences, about 8% of them seen just once. Sequenced: blood, either unsorted or a sorted T cell fraction (not recorded which). Receptors were obtained from a male donor with ankylosing spondylitis or in good health (not recorded which).

On this clonotype itself: With a much larger clone just one base away, this may be a read error. This chain uses TRBV7-2 with TRBJ2-7, with D hard to call. The CDR3 sequence is 12 residues long. CDR1 is SGHTA and CDR2 is FQGNSA in the germline V gene. CDR3 nucleotides: TGTGCCGGCAGCTTAGCAGGTCGCGAGCAGTACTTC. Its protein is CAGSLAGREQYF.

The sample holds many counts of this clonotype. V and J are TRBV7-2 and TRBJ2-1; either TRBD1 or TRBD2 may fit D (5 bases each). The CDR3 is made up of 16 amino acids. Germline values: CDR1 SGHTA, CDR2 FQGNSA. Trimming removed 5 bases from V and 3 bases from J, with 17 bases in between. The CDR3 DNA sequence: TGTGCCAGCAGCCTTAACGGCAGGGAGTACTACAATGAGCAGTTCTTC. This translates into CASSLNGREYYNEQFF.

This clonotype was counted many times. V gene TRBV6-2 or TRBV6-3 combines with J gene TRBJ2-7, with 9 bases matching TRBD2. J gave up 2 bases and V 2 bases, and 19 bases lay outside the gene matches. This CDR3 spans 20 amino acids. Germline V gene lookup returns CDR1 MNHEY and CDR2 SVGEGT. The CDR3 nucleotides are TGTGCCAGCAGTTACGGGGCTAGCGGGAATCCTACAGACGGACCCTACGAGCAGTACTTC. Translating it yields CASSYGASGNPTDGPYEQYF.

This clonotype was found many times. The chain is built from TRBV10-3 and TRBJ1-1, with 7 bases identical to TRBD1. The CDR3 runs 16 residues. CDR1 is ENHRY and CDR2 is SYGVKD in the germline V gene. Unmatched junction bases numbered 15, after V lost 10 bases and J lost 1 base. As DNA, the CDR3 is TGTGCCACGGGGCAAGGGGGCGGGGGGCAGAACACTGAAGCTTTCTTT. It is translated as CATGQGGGGQNTEAFF.

This clonotype came up a few times. The chain employs TRBV7-8 and TRBJ2-1; D possibly corresponds to TRBD1 (6 bases). CDR1 SGHVS and CDR2 FQNEAQ come from the germline V gene. This CDR3 is built from 17 residues. Trimming took 0 bases from V and 2 from J, leaving 14 bases between them. The CDR3 reads CASSLAPRQATYNEQFF. The CDR3 DNA reads as TGTGCCAGCAGCTTAGCGCCCCGACAGGCCACCTACAATGAGCAGTTCTTC.

This clonotype appeared a few times. The chain carries TRBV29-1 and TRBJ1-2, with a possible D match to TRBD1 (6 bases). Trimming took 6 bases from V and 10 from J, leaving 12 bases between them. Germline V gives CDR1 SQVTM, CDR2 ANQGSEA. CDR3 length: 10 residues. The CDR3 sequence: CSVERGAYTF. The CDR3 region has the DNA TGCAGCGTGGAGAGGGGGGCCTACACCTTC.

This clonotype was seen a few times. This chain links TRBV10-3 with TRBJ2-5; 7 bases align to TRBD1. V gave up 10 bases and J gave up 4 bases; unmatched junction bases: 3. Germline CDR1 reads ENHRY; CDR2 reads SYGVKD. The CDR3 has 11 amino acids. In DNA, the CDR3 is TGTGCCAGCGCAGGGGGAGAGACCCAGTACTTC. Translating it yields CASAGGETQYF.

This clonotype came up many times. This chain joins TRBV7-2 and TRBJ2-2; D remains unclear. The CDR3 is made up of 13 amino acids. The germline gives CDR1 SGHTA, CDR2 FQGNSA. Trimming shortened V by 2 bases and J by 10 bases, and 11 bases separated the two germline ends. CDR3: CASSLRPVEELFF. CDR3 nucleotide sequence: TGTGCCAGCAGCTTACGTCCAGTCGAGGAGCTGTTTTTT. Based on the CDR3 plus reference TRBV7-2 and TRBJ2-2, the full variable domain is GAGVSQSPSNKVTEKGKDVELRCDPISGHTALYWYRQSLGQGLEFLIYFQGNSAPDKSGLPSDRFSAERTGGSVSTLTIQRTQQEDSAVYLCASSLRPVEELFFGEGSRLTVL.

This clonotype showed up many times. The rearrangement joins TRBV7-3 to TRBJ1-1; no clear D gene. Trimming left V 5 bases short and J 5 bases short, with 15 bases between. Germline CDR1 and CDR2: SGHTA and FQGTGA. The CDR3 is 14 amino acids. CDR3 nucleotides: TGTGCCAGCAGCGGTAAGGGATCGGGGACTGAAGCTTTCTTT. Translated: CASSGKGSGTEAFF.

This clonotype was seen repeatedly, ten times or more. The genes are TRBV21-1 and TRBJ2-2. TRBV21-1 is given as a pseudogene. CDR3 length equals 13 residues. The CDR3 DNA reads as TGTGTCCCAGCAAGAGCTCTCGGGGGGGAGCTGTTTTTT. Translating it yields CVPARALGGELFF.

There are a few counts of this clonotype. The J gene is TRBJ1-2, the V gene TRBV5-5, with D possibly TRBD1 on 5 matching bases. V lost 3 bases, J lost 3 bases, and 9 bases lay in between. Germline assignment: CDR1 SGHKS and CDR2 YYEKEE (reference sequence). CDR3 length: 13 residues. CDR3 amino acids: CASSYGTYYGYTF. The CDR3 nucleotides are TGTGCCAGCAGCTACGGGACCTACTATGGCTACACCTTC.

This clonotype appeared many times. The V gene is TRBV5-5, the J gene TRBJ2-7; D is ambiguous. The ends were cut back, 4 bases at V and 3 bases at J, with 11 bases in the middle. This CDR3 is 13 amino acids long. Germline loops: CDR1 SGHKS, CDR2 YYEKEE (reference sequence). CDR3 bases: TGTGCCAGCAGCCCGCGGTTTAACTACGAGCAGTACTTC. It codes for CASSPRFNYEQYF.

As to this clonotype: Just one base apart from a much larger clone, this may be a read error. Given the absence of the conserved phenylalanine or tryptophan at the CDR3 end, a read error is likely. The chain is built from TRBV4-1 and TRBJ1-2, with 10 bases lining up with TRBD1. V shed 2 bases and J 4 bases; nucleotides not matched to a gene: 7. Germline CDR1 is MGHRA and CDR2 is YSYEKL. The length of the CDR3 is 16 residues. The CDR3 DNA sequence: TGCGCCAGCAGCCAAAGGGCGACAGGGGGCATCTATGGCTACACCCTC. Its protein product is CASSQRATGGIYGYTL.

This clonotype was detected ten times or more. The chain is built from TRBV6-1 and TRBJ2-1, with 8 positions matching TRBD1. This CDR3 contains 15 residues. J gave up 2 bases and V 6 bases, and 6 bases lay outside the gene matches. CDR1 MNHNS and CDR2 SASEGT come from the germline V gene. This CDR3 is CASSLGTGTYNEQFF. The CDR3 region has the DNA TGTGCCAGCAGCTTGGGGACAGGCACCTACAATGAGCAGTTCTTC.

This clonotype has ten or more counts. The chain carries TRBV24-1 and TRBJ2-1, with 8 nucleotides matching TRBD1. The CDR3 sequence is 16 residues long. With V trimmed by 4 bases and J by 12 bases, 16 bases remained unmatched. From germline, CDR1 is KGHDR and CDR2 SFDVKD. The CDR3 region is CATSDQRTGSRVGQFF. The DNA of the CDR3 is TGTGCCACCAGTGACCAGCGGACAGGGTCAAGGGTGGGGCAGTTCTTC.

Comment on this clonotype: A clone one base away is much larger, so this may be a read error. The chain joins TRBV12-3 or TRBV12-4 to TRBJ2-3; D is unclear. The CDR3 extends over 13 amino acids. The CDR3 is CVSSIWGTDTQYF. In nucleotides, the CDR3 is TGTGTCAGCAGTATCTGGGGCACAGATACGCAGTATTTT.

This clonotype was counted ten times or more. The gene calls are TRBV5-6 and TRBJ2-2; no clear D. V lost 2 bases and J 1 base, leaving 9 bases between the germline ends. The CDR3 contains 15 residues. Germline CDR1 and CDR2: SGHDT and YYEEEE. The CDR3 reads CASSLSPLNTGELFF. In DNA, the CDR3 is TGTGCCAGCAGCTTAAGCCCTCTGAACACCGGGGAGCTGTTTTTT.

Concerning this clonotype itself: One end of the junction is discordant with germline, which a read error may explain. This sequence joins TRBV20-1 and TRBJ1-1; D gene unclear. The CDR3 has 17 residues. Germline values: CDR1 DFQATT, CDR2 SNEGSKA (reference sequence). The CDR3 loop reads CCARVRQRFGGDTEAFF. The DNA of the CDR3 is TGCTGTGCTAGAGTTAGGCAGAGGTTCGGTGGGGACACTGAAGCTTTCTTT.

This clonotype has at least ten counts. The rearrangement links TRBV20-1 to TRBJ1-5, with 8 bases identical to TRBD1. CDR1 and CDR2 (germline): DFQATT, SNEGSKA (reference sequence). The CDR3 is 13 residues long. Trimming cost V 3 bases and J 7 bases; bases outside gene matches: 5. CDR3 loop: CSASIQGDQPQHF. Written as DNA, the CDR3 is TGCAGTGCTAGTATACAGGGGGACCAGCCCCAGCATTTT.

This clonotype was seen a few times. V gene TRBV7-2 combines with J gene TRBJ2-1, with D maybe TRBD1 (6 bases). The germline V gene has CDR1 SGHTA and CDR2 FQGNSA. The CDR3 spans 15 residues. V lost 5 bases, J lost 0 bases, and 11 bases lay in between. CDR3 DNA: TGTGCCAGCAGCCTTTGGACAGACTCCTACAATGAGCAGTTCTTC. Encoded protein: CASSLWTDSYNEQFF. The complete variable domain, with remaining parts taken from reference TRBV7-2 and TRBJ2-1, reads GAGVSQSPSNKVTEKGKDVELRCDPISGHTALYWYRQSLGQGLEFLIYFQGNSAPDKSGLPSDRFSAERTGGSVSTLTIQRTQQEDSAVYLCASSLWTDSYNEQFFGPGTRLTVL.

This clonotype occurred many times. The rearrangement joins TRBV7-8 to TRBJ2-1, with D perhaps matching TRBD1 (5 bases). Germline CDR1 and CDR2: SGHVS and FQNEAQ. V shed 0 bases and J shed 0 bases, with 9 bases lying between them. The CDR3 spans 16 residues. This chain's CDR3 is CASSLAQDTSYNEQFF. DNA for the CDR3: TGTGCCAGCAGCTTAGCGCAGGACACCTCCTACAATGAGCAGTTCTTC.

This clonotype has ten or more counts. This rearrangement joins TRBV24-1 to TRBJ2-1; weak D call: TRBD1 (6 bases). The V and J ends lost 4 bases and 10 bases respectively, with 10 bases between them. The CDR3 is 12 amino acids. Germline assignment: CDR1 KGHDR and CDR2 SFDVKD. The CDR3, as DNA: TGTGCCACCAGTGACCCCGGGACAGAGCAGTTCTTC. It translates to CATSDPGTEQFF.

The rearrangement uses TRBV11-1 and TRBJ1-4; TRBD1 agrees at 7 bases. After removal of 5 bases from V and 0 bases from J, the junction contained 12 bases not matched to a gene. The germline CDR1 and CDR2 sequences are SGHAT and FQDESV (reference sequence). The length of the CDR3 is 18 residues. The CDR3 region is CASSTRQGRSATNEKLFF. The CDR3 nucleotides read TGTGCCAGCAGCACCCGACAGGGACGAAGCGCAACTAATGAAAAACTGTTTTTT.

This clonotype came up many times. The chain is built from TRBV10-3 and TRBJ1-2; a weak D match, TRBD1 (5 bases). Germline-derived CDR1 and CDR2 are ENHRY and SYGVKD. V lost 0 bases, J lost 2 bases, and 7 bases lay in between. The CDR3 is 14 residues long. The CDR3 spells CAISESPGNYGYTF. The DNA for the CDR3 is TGTGCCATCAGTGAGTCCCCAGGGAACTATGGCTACACCTTC.

This clonotype has a single count. A much larger clone lies a single base off, so this may be a read error. The genes are TRBV3-1 and TRBJ2-7, with D perhaps assigned TRBD1 or TRBD2 (5 bases each). Germline assignment: CDR1 LGHDT and CDR2 YNNKEL (reference sequence). The CDR3 contains 15 residues. CDR3 region: CTSSQGPSPPYEQYF. For the CDR3, the DNA is TGTACCAGCAGCCAGGGACCAAGCCCCCCCTACGAGCAGTACTTC.

This clonotype was seen at least ten times. The chain combines TRBV5-1 with TRBJ2-2, with unresolved D. CDR3 length: 14 residues. The V end lost 1 base, the J end lost 1 base, and 5 bases lay between the germline ends. The germline V gene has CDR1 SGHRS and CDR2 YFSETQ. CDR3 region: CASSLSLNTGELFF. In nucleotides, the CDR3 is TGCGCCAGCAGCTTGTCCTTGAACACCGGGGAGCTGTTTTTT.

This clonotype was found many times. The chain has TRBV7-9 and TRBJ1-5; maybe TRBD1 (5 bases). This CDR3 has 14 residues. Germline-derived CDR1 and CDR2 are SEHNR and FQNEAQ (reference sequence). V lost 5 bases and J 9 bases, leaving 17 bases between the germline ends. Here the CDR3 reads CASSPGTGVRPQHF. The CDR3, as DNA: TGTGCCAGCAGCCCCGGGACGGGGGTCAGGCCCCAGCATTTT.

In this sample, this clonotype turned up many times. This chain uses TRBV6-1 with TRBJ1-5; TRBD1 aligns across 7 bases. Germline-derived CDR1 and CDR2 are MNHNS and SASEGT. The CDR3 length is 15 residues. Losses at the gene ends were 6 bases for V and 0 bases for J; bases not matched to a gene: 5. CDR3 in amino acids: CASREDRYSNQPQHF. In DNA form, the CDR3 reads TGTGCCAGCAGGGAGGACAGGTATAGCAATCAGCCCCAGCATTTT.

This clonotype was counted only a few times. This chain links TRBV30 with TRBJ2-1, with 14 bases fitting TRBD2. With V trimmed by 2 bases and J by 7 bases, 7 bases remained unmatched. CDR3 size: 16 residues. Per germline, CDR1 GTSNPN and CDR2 SVGIG (reference sequence). For the CDR3, the DNA is TGTGCCTGGAGTTTCCTGACTAGCGGGAGGGCAAATGAGCAGTTCTTC. Protein product: CAWSFLTSGRANEQFF. Together with reference TRBV30 and TRBJ2-1, the CDR3 gives the full variable domain: SQTIHQWPATLVQPVGSPLSLECTVEGTSNPNLYWYRQAAGRGLQLLFYSVGIGQISSEVPQNLSASRPQDRQFILSSKKLLLSDSGFYLCAWSFLTSGRANEQFFGPGTRLTVL.

The rearrangement links TRBV6-4 to TRBJ2-1; 9 bases agree with TRBD1. Trimming removed 3 bases from V and 6 bases from J; junction bases left unmatched: 9. CDR1 is MRHNA, CDR2 SNTAGT, per germline. This CDR3 region has 16 residues. The CDR3 coding sequence is TGTGCCAGCAGTGAGTTACCGGGACAGGGCCCCAATGAGCAGTTCTTC. Its translation is CASSELPGQGPNEQFF.

The sample holds many counts of this clonotype. The CDR3 region is CSVGDYYGYTF. In DNA form, the CDR3 reads TGCAGCGTCGGGGATTACTATGGCTACACCTTC. The chain joins TRBV29-1 to TRBJ1-2; no firm D call. Germline CDR1 reads SQVTM; CDR2 reads ANQGSEA. This CDR3 has 11 amino acids. Trimming took off 6 bases at V and 3 bases at J, with 8 bases between the two ends.

This clonotype was observed at least ten times. As DNA, the CDR3 is TGCAGCGTTGCAGGGGCCGGATCCTACAATGAGCAGTTCTTC. This translates into CSVAGAGSYNEQFF. The rearrangement joins TRBV29-1 to TRBJ2-1, with a possible D match to TRBD1 (6 bases). The V gene lost 4 bases and the J gene lost 1 base, with 11 bases spanning the gap. The CDR3 spans 14 residues. Per germline, CDR1 SQVTM and CDR2 ANQGSEA.